The next 23 T cell receptor beta chains were all read from a single sample in a study of blood T cell repertoires in COVID-19. TCRdb's table, derived via immunoSEQ multiplex PCR, lists solely in-frame clones and lacks some. The table includes about 170,000 clones, just under 85% detected once. Specimen: peripheral blood. The receptors were gathered from a woman of 80 years or more with COVID-19, enrolled during active disease.

The V and J genes are TRBV5-4 and TRBJ1-6; the match to TRBD1 covers 8 bases. Germline-derived CDR1 and CDR2 are SGHNT and YYREEE (reference sequence). CDR3 length equals 15 residues. V dropped 0 bases and J dropped 10; count of bases not matched to a gene: 6. The CDR3 reads CASSLEGRGLSPLHF. CDR3 in DNA: TGTGCCAGCAGCTTGGAGGGCAGGGGGCTGTCACCCCTCCACTTT. Supplemented by reference TRBV5-4 and TRBJ1-6, the full variable domain reads ETGVTQSPTHLIKTRGQQVTLRCSSQSGHNTVSWYQQALGQGPQFIFQYYREEENGRGNFPPRFSGLQFPNYSSELNVNALELDDSALYLCASSLEGRGLSPLHFGNGTRLTVT.

CDR3 bases: TGTGCCAGCAGCGATGCACGGAGGGCCCGGGAGCAGTACTTC. The encoded protein is CASSDARRAREQYF. The gene calls are TRBV5-4 and TRBJ2-7; D might be TRBD2 (6 bases). V lost 4 bases to trimming and J lost 7 bases, with 18 bases between them. The CDR3 runs 14 residues. Germline V gene sequence: CDR1 SGHNT, CDR2 YYREEE (reference sequence). Combining the CDR3 with reference TRBV5-4 and TRBJ2-7 gives the whole variable domain ETGVTQSPTHLIKTRGQQVTLRCSSQSGHNTVSWYQQALGQGPQFIFQYYREEENGRGNFPPRFSGLQFPNYSSELNVNALELDDSALYLCASSDARRAREQYFGPGTRLTVT.

The chain combines TRBV7-2 with TRBJ1-4; 7 nucleotides align to TRBD1. Germline trimming cut 1 base from V and 7 bases from J; bases unmatched to any gene: 3. Germline CDR1 and CDR2: SGHTA and FQGNSA. The CDR3 length is 14 residues. For the CDR3, the DNA is TGTGCCAGCAGCTTAGGGGACAGAGGTGAAAAACTGTTTTTT. Its protein product is CASSLGDRGEKLFF.

The chain carries TRBV13 and TRBJ2-7; D possibly corresponds to TRBD1 (5 bases). The CDR3 covers 14 residues. The germline gives CDR1 PRHDT, CDR2 FYEKMQ (reference sequence). Trimming stripped 3 bases from V and 3 bases from J, with 12 bases between. CDR3 loop: CASSFRALNYEQYF. The CDR3 bases are TGTGCCAGCAGCTTCAGGGCCCTGAACTACGAGCAGTACTTC.

V and J are TRBV6-4 and TRBJ2-5, with TRBD1 identical over 9 bases. With V trimmed by 2 bases and J by 4 bases, 5 bases remained unmatched. The CDR3 length is 15 residues. Germline loops: CDR1 MRHNA, CDR2 SNTAGT. This chain's CDR3 is CASSDGTGGVETQYF. CDR3 in DNA: TGTGCCAGCAGTGACGGTACAGGGGGCGTAGAGACCCAGTACTTC.

There are a few counts of this clone. The sample carries other DNA sequences with the same CDR3. V gene TRBV9 combines with J gene TRBJ1-3, with 9 positions matching TRBD1. The CDR3 is 16 amino acids. Germline assignment: CDR1 SGDLS and CDR2 YYNGEE. The V segment lost 3 bases and the J segment 0 bases; nucleotides outside the gene matches: 4. CDR3 coding DNA: TGTGCCAGCAGCGGCCGGGACAGGGTCTCTGGAAACACCATATATTTT. It specifies CASSGRDRVSGNTIYF.

This clone was seen more than once but under ten times. V usage is TRBV29-1 and J usage is TRBJ2-7, with 8 bases lining up with TRBD1. Germline CDR1 reads SQVTM; CDR2 reads ANQGSEA. The CDR3 runs to 12 residues. The V gene end was trimmed by 6 bases and the J gene end by 3 bases; junction bases not matched to a gene: 4. The CDR3: CSVTGTGYEQYF. In nucleotides, the CDR3 is TGCAGCGTGACCGGGACAGGCTACGAGCAGTACTTC.

The V call is TRBV4-1, the J call TRBJ2-1; perhaps TRBD1 as D (5 bases). Germline CDR1 and CDR2: MGHRA and YSYEKL. CDR3 length: 13 residues. The germline V and J ends were trimmed by 0 bases and 9 bases, with 9 bases remaining between them. The CDR3 region is CASSQDPQGEQFF. DNA of the CDR3: TGCGCCAGCAGCCAAGATCCCCAGGGTGAGCAGTTCTTC.

The V call is TRBV6-1, the J call TRBJ2-1; 9 bases are a match to TRBD1. Trimming at V came to 3 bases and at J to 7 bases, leaving 7 bases not matched to a gene. CDR3 length: 15 amino acids. Germline V gene lookup returns CDR1 MNHNS and CDR2 SASEGT. The CDR3 DNA is TGTGCCAGCAGTGATGGGGGACAGGGAAGGAATGAGCAGTTCTTC. Its translation: CASSDGGQGRNEQFF.

This clone showed up just once. This chain connects TRBV9 to TRBJ2-3; D not certain. The CDR3 consists of 14 residues. With 3 bases removed from V and 4 bases from J, the gap between germline ends came to 12 bases. The germline V gene has CDR1 SGDLS and CDR2 YYNGEE. This CDR3 reads CASSARRGADTQYF. CDR3 DNA: TGTGCCAGCAGCGCCCGAAGAGGCGCAGATACGCAGTATTTT.

The chain recombines TRBV18 with TRBJ1-1; D gene ambiguous. The CDR3 runs 15 residues. Germline values: CDR1 KGHSH, CDR2 LQKENI. V lost 3 bases to trimming and J lost 8 bases, with 19 bases between them. The CDR3 here is CASSPSSAGSLEAFF. CDR3 DNA: TGTGCCAGCTCACCGTCATCAGCTGGGAGCCTAGAAGCTTTCTTT.

This clone occurred once. The chain combines TRBV30 with TRBJ2-2; TRBD2 matches 7 bases. Trimming removed 2 bases from V and 6 bases from J; junction bases left unmatched: 0. The CDR3 spans 12 residues. Germline lookup yields CDR1 GTSNPN and CDR2 SVGIG (reference sequence). CDR3 region: CAWSRGAGELFF. The CDR3 bases are TGTGCCTGGAGTCGGGGGGCCGGGGAGCTGTTTTTT.

This chain joins TRBV6-6 and TRBJ1-4; D is perhaps TRBD1 (6 bases). Per the germline V gene, CDR1 is MNHNY and CDR2 is SVGAGI (reference sequence). Deletions cut 6 bases from V and 7 bases from J, with 18 bases between. The CDR3 extends over 15 amino acids. In DNA, the CDR3 is TGTGCCAGCAGGGGGGCCGGGGAATGGAGTGAAAAACTGTTTTTT. It yields the protein CASRGAGEWSEKLFF.

The chain is built from TRBV18 and TRBJ1-1, with D possibly matching TRBD1 (5 bases). This CDR3 region has 15 residues. V lost 2 bases and J 5 bases, leaving 15 bases between the germline ends. Germline CDR1 and CDR2: KGHSH and LQKENI. DNA of the CDR3: TGTGCCAGCTCACCATTGACAGCCCTAGGGACTGAAGCTTTCTTT. Protein: CASSPLTALGTEAFF.

The V and J genes are TRBV7-6 and TRBJ2-7; D may be TRBD1 (7 bases). The CDR3 covers 18 residues. Trimming shortened V by 3 bases and J by 3 bases, and 24 bases separated the two germline ends. Per germline, CDR1 SGHVS and CDR2 FNYEAQ. The CDR3 region has the DNA TGTGCCAGCAGCTTGGGGGGAAGGTTGGACAGGCCCGTCTACGAGCAGTACTTC. Its protein is CASSLGGRLDRPVYEQYF. The full variable domain, its missing parts supplied by reference TRBV7-6 and TRBJ2-7, is GAGVSQSPRYKVTKRGQDVALRCDPISGHVSLYWYRQALGQGPEFLTYFNYEAQQDKSGLPNDRFSAERPEGSISTLTIQRTEQRDSAMYRCASSLGGRLDRPVYEQYFGPGTRLTVT.

This clone was seen a few times. The V gene is TRBV10-3, the J gene TRBJ1-1; D might be TRBD1 (5 bases). The CDR3 runs to 14 residues. V lost 10 bases to trimming and J lost 5 bases, with 20 bases between them. CDR1 and CDR2 from the germline V gene are ENHRY and SYGVKD. The CDR3 DNA is TGTGCCACGACCGGGGGGTTGGGTCGGACTGAAGCTTTCTTT. This gives the protein CATTGGLGRTEAFF.

V and J are TRBV29-1 and TRBJ2-5; D may be TRBD1 (5 bases). The V end lost 5 bases, the J end lost 1 base, and 14 bases lay between the germline ends. CDR1 and CDR2 from the germline V gene are SQVTM and ANQGSEA. This CDR3 has 14 amino acids. CDR3 in DNA: TGCAGCGTTCGTACAGGAACGGGCCAAGAGACCCAGTACTTC. Amino acid sequence: CSVRTGTGQETQYF.

V usage is TRBV7-3 and J usage is TRBJ2-2, with D possibly being TRBD2 (6 bases). In germline, CDR1 is SGHTA, CDR2 FQGTGA. This CDR3 is built from 18 residues. The ends were cut back, 6 bases at V and 8 bases at J, with 28 bases in the middle. CDR3 coding DNA: TGTGCCAGCAGTACTAGCCGTGGTAGGGGTTTGTTCTCAGGGGAGCTGTTTTTT. This gives the protein CASSTSRGRGLFSGELFF.

This clone was seen only once. The chain couples TRBV30 to TRBJ2-2; D possibly corresponds to TRBD1 (6 bases). The CDR3 is 14 residues long. Trimming took off 1 base at V and 5 bases at J, with 11 bases between the two ends. Germline V CDR1 and CDR2: GTSNPN, SVGIG (reference sequence). CDR3: CAWSGRGYTGELFF. CDR3 coding DNA: TGTGCCTGGAGTGGCAGGGGCTATACCGGGGAGCTGTTTTTT.

Only one count was recorded for this clone. The V call is TRBV9, the J call TRBJ2-3, with D unresolved. The CDR3 runs to 13 residues. Trimming pared 4 bases from V and 6 bases from J, leaving 12 bases between. Germline-derived CDR1 and CDR2 are SGDLS and YYNGEE. The chain's CDR3 is CASSFDLRDTQYF. CDR3 coding DNA: TGTGCCAGCAGCTTTGACTTAAGGGATACGCAGTATTTT.

The chain couples TRBV10-3 to TRBJ2-7; 7 positions match TRBD1. V trimming: 7 bases; J trimming: 3 bases; junction bases outside the gene matches: 6. The CDR3 consists of 13 residues. CDR1 is ENHRY and CDR2 is SYGVKD in the germline V gene. In nucleotides, the CDR3 is TGTGCCATCAAGCAGGGGGATAACTACGAGCAGTACTTC. Its translation: CAIKQGDNYEQYF.

The V call is TRBV2, the J call TRBJ2-3; D might be TRBD1 (6 bases). Germline CDR1 is SNHLY and CDR2 is FYNNEI. The CDR3 sequence is 17 residues long. V was pared by 3 bases and J by 4 bases, with 20 bases between. The CDR3 region is CASSEGTTSYHADTQYF. DNA for the CDR3: TGTGCCAGCAGTGAGGGGACAACCTCCTATCACGCAGATACGCAGTATTTT.

This clone was counted once. The chain joins TRBV4-1 to TRBJ1-2, with 7 positions matching TRBD1. This CDR3 has 16 residues. CDR1 and CDR2 from the germline V gene are MGHRA and YSYEKL. Trimming cost V 0 bases and J 4 bases; bases outside gene matches: 8. The CDR3 spells CASSQESTGFLYGYTF. The CDR3 DNA is TGCGCCAGCAGCCAAGAATCGACAGGGTTTCTCTATGGCTACACCTTC.